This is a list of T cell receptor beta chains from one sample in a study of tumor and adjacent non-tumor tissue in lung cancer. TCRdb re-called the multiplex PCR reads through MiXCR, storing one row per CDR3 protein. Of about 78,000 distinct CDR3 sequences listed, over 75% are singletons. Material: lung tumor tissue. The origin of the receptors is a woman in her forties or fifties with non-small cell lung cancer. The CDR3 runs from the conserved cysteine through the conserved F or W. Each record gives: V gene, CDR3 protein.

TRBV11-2	CASSIYTCYVPNEQFF
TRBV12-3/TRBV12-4	CASSLVPASGEPQLF
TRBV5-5	CASSTGLVVSSGIDTQYF
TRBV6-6	CTSSRNRGQGNSIYF
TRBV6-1	CASSVDAAITGELLF
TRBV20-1	CSARDKREGPPTYEQYF
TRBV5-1	CVSSPGLTSGSSEQYF
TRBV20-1	CSSPPGGGRQETQYF
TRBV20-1	CSTQGSGYQETQYF
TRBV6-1	CASSIRDRVDEQFF
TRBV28	CTSRVPGRGDNEQFF
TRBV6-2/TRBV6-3	CATCCLTGYPRYNEQFF
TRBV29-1	CGVKWTSGTTDTQYF
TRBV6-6	CVSSYPGGPYGANVLTF
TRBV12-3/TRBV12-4	CASSEGNQGEQYF
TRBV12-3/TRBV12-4	CVSCPRRRSYGYTF
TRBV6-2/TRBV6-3	CASSFSSTNIQYF
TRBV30	CTLSVLNEQFF
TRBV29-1	CSVRQNNKQFF
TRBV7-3	CASSLTGDSYNELFF
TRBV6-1	CANSEFHLSGGQNIQYF
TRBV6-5	CANSYSLDTEAFF
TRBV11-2	CANSPRASGSYEHYF
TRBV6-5	CASSLLGQGYTF
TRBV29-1	CSVDIPRRYNDQFF
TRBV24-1	CATSDSRLGADMQYF
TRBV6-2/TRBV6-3	CVSNIISTDTQYF
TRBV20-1	CSARDFGGTSVTQYF
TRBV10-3	CARNPTTGADTQYF
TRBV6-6	CVSRYPGEPSGANVLTF
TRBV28	CASTAGDQETQYF
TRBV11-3	CASSLRARGEQINTGELFF
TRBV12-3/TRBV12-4	CTSRSGTFRTDTQYF
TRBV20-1	CSARRFLVAGGPWKYEQYF
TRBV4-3	CDSSEGTAGPGREQFF
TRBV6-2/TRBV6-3	CDSSYVGPSYEPYF
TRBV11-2	CASTPEGRGGSCNEQFF
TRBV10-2	CASGRTGPKTYGQYF